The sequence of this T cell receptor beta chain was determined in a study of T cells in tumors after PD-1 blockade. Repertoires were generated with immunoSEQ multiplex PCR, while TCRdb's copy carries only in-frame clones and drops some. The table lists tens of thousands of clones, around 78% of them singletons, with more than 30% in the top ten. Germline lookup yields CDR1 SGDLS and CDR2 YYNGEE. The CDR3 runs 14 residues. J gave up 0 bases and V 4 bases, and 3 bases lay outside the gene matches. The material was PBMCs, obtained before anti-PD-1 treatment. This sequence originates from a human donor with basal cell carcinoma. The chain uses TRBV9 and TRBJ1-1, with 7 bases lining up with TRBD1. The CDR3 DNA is TGTGCCAGCAGCTCGGACAGGATGAACACTGAAGCTTTCTTT. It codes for CASSSDRMNTEAFF.